This TCR beta chain was obtained from a study of identical twins. Overall study findings and caveats: The study reached conclusions through statistical analysis that was cross-sectional, not following the same donors. High-abundance cord blood beta clonotypes had fewer insertions; memory repertoires showed none.

V lost 3 bases and J lost 6; bases outside the gene matches: 8. CDR1 is DFQATT and CDR2 is SNEGSKA in the germline V gene (reference sequence). This CDR3 spans 15 amino acids. Details on this clonotype: Its antigen is currently unknown.

Via MiXCR, TCRdb re-called the 5' RACE reads, giving one row per CDR3 protein. The sample consists of about 920,000 distinct CDR3 sequences, 12% of them appearing once. The data also belong to a second study, concerning yellow fever vaccine responses in identical twins. From that paper: Twins' vaccine T cell responses were reported to seem partly convergent and partly personalized.

Material: PBMCs. The TCR was taken from a young woman in good health. The chain couples TRBV20-1 to TRBJ2-2; TRBD2 matches at 9 bases. The CDR3 region is CSASRGGALSGELFF. The DNA of the CDR3 is TGCAGTGCTAGTCGCGGGGGGGCCCTTTCCGGGGAGCTGTTTTTT.